These T cell receptor beta chains were read from a single sample in a study of blood T cell repertoires in COVID-19. Assay: immunoSEQ multiplex PCR; the TCRdb copy retains only in-frame clones and omits some. The sample includes 50,000 to 80,000 clones, around 90% of them seen just once. The material sequenced was PBMCs or T cells enriched from blood (not recorded which). These receptors came from a middle-aged woman who had recovered from COVID-19. CDR3s include the opening cysteine and the closing phenylalanine or tryptophan. D genes are given only for firm matches. Rows give clone size only sometimes, using once, few, many, or a class for an expanded clone.

j_call: TRBJ1-5
d_call: -
v_call: TRBV19
clone_size: -
cdr3_nt: TGTGCCAGTAGTATAACGGACACGAGCAATCAGCCCCAGCATTTT
cdr3_aa: CASSITDTSNQPQHF

j_call: TRBJ2-3
d_call: TRBD1
v_call: TRBV2
clone_size: -
cdr3_nt: TGTGCCAGCAGTTATGACAGGGGGACAGATACGCAGTATTTT
cdr3_aa: CASSYDRGTDTQYF

j_call: TRBJ2-1
d_call: -
v_call: TRBV6-2/TRBV6-3
clone_size: -
cdr3_nt: TGTGCCAGCAGTTACTCGGGACATAACAATGAGCAGTTCTTC
cdr3_aa: CASSYSGHNNEQFF

j_call: TRBJ2-7
d_call: TRBD1
v_call: TRBV5-1
clone_size: -
cdr3_nt: TGCGCCAGCAGCCCGACCCCTCCGGGACAGGGGTTTCTCGAGCAGTACTTC
cdr3_aa: CASSPTPPGQGFLEQYF

j_call: TRBJ1-2
d_call: -
v_call: TRBV9
clone_size: -
cdr3_nt: TGTGCCAGCAGCGTCAATACAGGGAAGGATGGCTACACCTTC
cdr3_aa: CASSVNTGKDGYTF

j_call: TRBJ1-2
d_call: -
v_call: TRBV5-5
clone_size: -
cdr3_nt: TGTGCCAGCAGCCGCCGGGAACTGCTCTATGGCTACACCTTC
cdr3_aa: CASSRRELLYGYTF

j_call: TRBJ2-1
d_call: TRBD1
v_call: TRBV12-3/TRBV12-4
clone_size: -
cdr3_nt: TGTGCCAGCAGAAGGACAGGGTTGGGTGAGCAGTTCTTC
cdr3_aa: CASRRTGLGEQFF

j_call: TRBJ2-5
d_call: TRBD1
v_call: TRBV5-1
clone_size: -
cdr3_nt: TGCGCCAGCAGCTTGGACTCTCAGGGGGCCCCACAAGAGACCCAGTACTTC
cdr3_aa: CASSLDSQGAPQETQYF

j_call: TRBJ1-4
d_call: TRBD1
v_call: TRBV7-6
clone_size: -
cdr3_nt: TGTGCCAGCAGCTTAGTTCAAACAGGGGGCTTTGGAAAACTGTTTTTT
cdr3_aa: CASSLVQTGGFGKLFF

j_call: TRBJ1-6
d_call: -
v_call: TRBV7-8
clone_size: -
cdr3_nt: TGTGCCAGCAGCTTAGTCAGGGAATATAATTCACCCCTCCACTTT
cdr3_aa: CASSLVREYNSPLHF

j_call: TRBJ2-5
d_call: TRBD2
v_call: TRBV10-2
clone_size: -
cdr3_nt: TGCGCCAGCAGTGAGTCCGGGACTATTGGGACGGAGACCCAGTACTTC
cdr3_aa: CASSESGTIGTETQYF

j_call: TRBJ2-3
d_call: -
v_call: TRBV7-2
clone_size: few
cdr3_nt: TGTGCCAGCAGCGCACACCAGGGAGATACGCAGTATTTT
cdr3_aa: CASSAHQGDTQYF

j_call: TRBJ1-5
d_call: TRBD1
v_call: TRBV6-5
clone_size: -
cdr3_nt: TGTGCCAGCAGACCAAGACAGGGGCGTCAGCCCCAGCATTTT
cdr3_aa: CASRPRQGRQPQHF

j_call: TRBJ1-4
d_call: TRBD1
v_call: TRBV7-6
clone_size: -
cdr3_nt: TGTGCCAGCAGCGATACCGGGACAGGGGGTGAAAAACTGTTTTTT
cdr3_aa: CASSDTGTGGEKLFF

j_call: TRBJ2-1
d_call: -
v_call: TRBV3-1/TRBV3-2
clone_size: -
cdr3_nt: TGTGCCAGCAGCCAAGGGACGGGGGGCTATGAGCAGTTCTTC
cdr3_aa: CASSQGTGGYEQFF

j_call: TRBJ2-1
d_call: -
v_call: TRBV24-1
clone_size: few
cdr3_nt: TGTGCCACCAGTCTGGCGGGGTATCACAATGAGCAGTTCTTC
cdr3_aa: CATSLAGYHNEQFF

j_call: TRBJ2-2
d_call: -
v_call: TRBV7-9
clone_size: -
cdr3_nt: TGTGCCAGCAGCTGGACAGCGACCGGGGAGCTGTTTTTT
cdr3_aa: CASSWTATGELFF

j_call: TRBJ2-5
d_call: -
v_call: TRBV10-1
clone_size: -
cdr3_nt: TGCGCCAGCAGTGACAGAGGAGGGGAGACCCAGTACTTC
cdr3_aa: CASSDRGGETQYF

j_call: TRBJ2-7
d_call: -
v_call: TRBV11-2
clone_size: -
cdr3_nt: TGTGCCAGCAGCTTACAGGTAAACTCCTACGAGCAGTACTTC
cdr3_aa: CASSLQVNSYEQYF

j_call: TRBJ2-1
d_call: TRBD2
v_call: TRBV6-1
clone_size: -
cdr3_nt: TGTGCCAGCAGTGATATGGCGGGAGGAACTAATGAGCAGTTCTTC
cdr3_aa: CASSDMAGGTNEQFF

j_call: TRBJ2-2
d_call: -
v_call: TRBV24-1
clone_size: -
cdr3_nt: TGTGCCACCAGTGATGCTCAGGCCGGGGAGCTGTTTTTT
cdr3_aa: CATSDAQAGELFF

j_call: TRBJ2-7
d_call: -
v_call: TRBV6-5
clone_size: -
cdr3_nt: TGTGCCAGCACCCACCCGGGATCCTACGAGCAGTACTTC
cdr3_aa: CASTHPGSYEQYF

j_call: TRBJ2-5
d_call: TRBD1
v_call: TRBV19
clone_size: -
cdr3_nt: TGTGCCAGTAGTACCGGGACAGGGGGAAAGACCCAGTACTTC
cdr3_aa: CASSTGTGGKTQYF

j_call: TRBJ1-5
d_call: -
v_call: TRBV24-1
clone_size: -
cdr3_nt: TGTGCCACCCACGTAGTGAGCCATCAGCCCCAGCATTTT
cdr3_aa: CATHVVSHQPQHF

j_call: TRBJ2-7
d_call: TRBD2
v_call: TRBV3-1/TRBV3-2
clone_size: -
cdr3_nt: TGTGCCAGCAGCCAAGCTCCAGCGGGGAACTACGAGCAGTACTTC
cdr3_aa: CASSQAPAGNYEQYF

j_call: TRBJ2-5
d_call: TRBD2
v_call: TRBV5-1
clone_size: -
cdr3_nt: TGCGCCAGCAGCTCCCTTCTAGCGGTACAAGAGACCCAGTACTTC
cdr3_aa: CASSSLLAVQETQYF

j_call: TRBJ1-5
d_call: -
v_call: TRBV10-2
clone_size: -
cdr3_nt: TGCGCCAGCAGCGCCGGGGAGGGACACCAGCCCCAGCATTTT
cdr3_aa: CASSAGEGHQPQHF

j_call: TRBJ2-1
d_call: -
v_call: TRBV24-1
clone_size: -
cdr3_nt: TGTGCCACCAGTGACTGGGGTGTGGGAGCGGTTGAGCAGTTCTTC
cdr3_aa: CATSDWGVGAVEQFF

j_call: TRBJ1-5
d_call: -
v_call: TRBV15
clone_size: few
cdr3_nt: TGTGCCACCAGCACCCCGACAGAGTATAATCAGCCCCAGCATTTT
cdr3_aa: CATSTPTEYNQPQHF

j_call: TRBJ1-5
d_call: -
v_call: TRBV3-1/TRBV3-2
clone_size: once
cdr3_nt: TGTGCCAGCAGCCAGACAAGAGATCAGCCCCAGCATTTT
cdr3_aa: CASSQTRDQPQHF

j_call: TRBJ2-7
d_call: -
v_call: TRBV15
clone_size: -
cdr3_nt: TGTGCCACCAGCTTGCCGGGAACCTACGAGCAGTACTTC
cdr3_aa: CATSLPGTYEQYF

j_call: TRBJ2-1
d_call: TRBD2
v_call: TRBV27
clone_size: -
cdr3_nt: TGTGCCAGCAGTTTGACTAGCGGGGGGGGTCCGGGTGAGCAGTTCTTC
cdr3_aa: CASSLTSGGGPGEQFF

j_call: TRBJ2-5
d_call: TRBD2
v_call: TRBV2
clone_size: -
cdr3_nt: TGTGCCAGCAGCGAAGCGGGGAGCGGGGGGCGCGAGACCCAGTACTTC
cdr3_aa: CASSEAGSGGRETQYF

j_call: TRBJ2-1
d_call: TRBD1
v_call: TRBV27
clone_size: -
cdr3_nt: TGTGCCAGCAGGGGACAGCCCTACAATGAGCAGTTCTTC
cdr3_aa: CASRGQPYNEQFF

j_call: TRBJ2-3
d_call: -
v_call: TRBV2
clone_size: -
cdr3_nt: TGTGCCAGCACCCCGCGGGGTTTGACAGATACGCAGTATTTT
cdr3_aa: CASTPRGLTDTQYF

j_call: TRBJ1-2
d_call: TRBD1
v_call: TRBV25-1
clone_size: -
cdr3_nt: TGTGCCAGCAGTCGAGGGGGCCTCTATGGCTACACCTTC
cdr3_aa: CASSRGGLYGYTF

j_call: TRBJ2-1
d_call: TRBD2
v_call: TRBV4-2
clone_size: -
cdr3_nt: TGTGCCAGCAGCCAAGATCCCCCAACTAGCGGGGGCCGCGTATTTGACAATGAGCAGTTCTTC
cdr3_aa: CASSQDPPTSGGRVFDNEQFF

j_call: TRBJ2-4
d_call: TRBD1
v_call: TRBV5-1
clone_size: once
cdr3_nt: TGCGCCAGCAGCCCGGGTGACAGGGACAAAAACATTCAGTACTTC
cdr3_aa: CASSPGDRDKNIQYF

j_call: TRBJ1-1
d_call: -
v_call: TRBV18
clone_size: -
cdr3_nt: TGTGCCAGCTCACCATTGTTTAAGGGGGGGGCGGGAACTGAAGCTTTCTTT
cdr3_aa: CASSPLFKGGAGTEAFF

j_call: TRBJ2-1
d_call: TRBD2
v_call: TRBV15
clone_size: -
cdr3_nt: TGTGCCACCAGCAGAGGACGAGCGGGGGGGGACCCCTACAATGAGCAGTTCTTC
cdr3_aa: CATSRGRAGGDPYNEQFF

j_call: TRBJ2-7
d_call: TRBD1
v_call: TRBV11-2
clone_size: -
cdr3_nt: TGTGCCAGCAGCTCCAAGACAGGGCGCGATTACGAGCAGTACTTC
cdr3_aa: CASSSKTGRDYEQYF

j_call: TRBJ2-3
d_call: -
v_call: TRBV5-1
clone_size: -
cdr3_nt: TGCGCCAGCAGCGGTACCGGGATTAGCACAGATACGCAGTATTTT
cdr3_aa: CASSGTGISTDTQYF

j_call: TRBJ1-2
d_call: -
v_call: TRBV12-3/TRBV12-4
clone_size: -
cdr3_nt: TGTGCCAGCAGTGTCGGAGTTGGCTACACCTTC
cdr3_aa: CASSVGVGYTF

j_call: TRBJ2-1
d_call: -
v_call: TRBV5-1
clone_size: -
cdr3_nt: TGCGCCAGCAGCTTTCCCGGGACAAAAGCGAGTGAGCAGTTCTTC
cdr3_aa: CASSFPGTKASEQFF

j_call: TRBJ2-7
d_call: TRBD1
v_call: TRBV29-1
clone_size: -
cdr3_nt: TGCAGCGTTGGGGACAGGGCCTACGAGCAGTACTTC
cdr3_aa: CSVGDRAYEQYF

j_call: TRBJ2-3
d_call: TRBD2
v_call: TRBV6-4
clone_size: -
cdr3_nt: TGTGCCAGCAGTGACTCGCGGGGGGGGGATACGCAGTATTTT
cdr3_aa: CASSDSRGGDTQYF

j_call: TRBJ2-7
d_call: -
v_call: TRBV20-1
clone_size: -
cdr3_nt: TGCAGTGCTAGTCAGGGCCACGAGCAGTACTTC
cdr3_aa: CSASQGHEQYF

j_call: TRBJ1-3
d_call: -
v_call: TRBV3-1/TRBV3-2
clone_size: few
cdr3_nt: TGTGCCAGCAGCCAGGGGGGAGGGCGGCACACCATATATTTT
cdr3_aa: CASSQGGGRHTIYF

j_call: TRBJ1-3
d_call: -
v_call: TRBV2
clone_size: -
cdr3_nt: TGTGCCAGCAGTGAGGGCGGGATCTCCATATATTTT
cdr3_aa: CASSEGGISIYF

j_call: TRBJ2-5
d_call: TRBD2
v_call: TRBV6-5
clone_size: -
cdr3_nt: TGTGCCGCCCGACCGACTAGCGGAGAACAAGAGACCCAGTACTTC
cdr3_aa: CAARPTSGEQETQYF

j_call: TRBJ2-5
d_call: -
v_call: TRBV19
clone_size: -
cdr3_nt: TGTGCCAGTGCTCGGTCGGAGCAAGAGACCCAGTACTTC
cdr3_aa: CASARSEQETQYF

j_call: TRBJ2-5
d_call: -
v_call: TRBV10-2
clone_size: -
cdr3_nt: TGCGCCAGCAGAGAGCTACAGGGGAGGATAGAGACCCAGTACTTC
cdr3_aa: CASRELQGRIETQYF

j_call: TRBJ1-4
d_call: -
v_call: TRBV6-5
clone_size: -
cdr3_nt: TGTGCCAGCAGCGACGGTCCAGGAGGGGAAAAACTGTTTTTT
cdr3_aa: CASSDGPGGEKLFF